The clone carrying this TCR beta chain was found a few times. What it binds is unknown. This probably arose from a read error, given a far larger clone one base away. cDNA reverse transcribed from extracted RNA served as the sequencing template. The data were produced by immunoSEQ multiplex PCR, yet TCRdb's version contains in-frame clones alone and is incomplete. The table has some 150,000 clones, around 71% seen once. The data originate from a study of CD8+ T cells in alopecia areata. Study-wide results and limits: Greater clonality was observed in lesional scalp samples, especially alopecia totalis/universalis, versus normal scalp.

CDR1 is LGHNA, CDR2 YSLEER, per germline. The CDR3 length is 13 residues. The receptor comes from a human donor with alopecia areata. The sample was CD8+ T cells sorted from blood, taken at week 0. The V gene is TRBV4-3, the J gene TRBJ2-6; TRBD2 might be the D (5 bases). The CDR3 bases are TGCGCCAGCAGCCCCTCGCGGGCCGACGTCCTGACTTTC. It yields the protein CASSPSRADVLTF.